This T cell receptor beta chain comes out of a study of Ad26.COV2.S vaccination and SARS-CoV-2 variants. This clone was recorded once. Some clones are missing from TCRdb's copy, which holds only in-frame ones; the method was immunoSEQ multiplex PCR. The sample has fewer than 800,000 clones, more than 80% seen once. CDR1 and CDR2 (germline): SGHVS, FQNEAQ. There are 15 residues in the CDR3. V was pared by 1 base and J by 0 bases, with 9 bases between. Treatment indicated: around 19 received Ad26.COV2.S at low or high dose, single or two shots; roughly 5 received placebo; per-sample allocation not given. The investigators took samples on day 63 after the first vaccine or placebo injection.

This clonotype was obtained from a person aged 18-60 years who received the Ad26.COV2.S COVID-19 vaccine or a placebo. The V call is TRBV7-8, the J call TRBJ1-2; D may be TRBD1 (5 bases). Source: peripheral blood, taken in a trial of Ad26.COV2.S vaccine versus placebo. As DNA, the CDR3 is TGTGCCAGCAGCTTAGAGGCCAGGGCTAACTATGGCTACACCTTC. Amino acid sequence: CASSLEARANYGYTF.